The rows below give T cell receptor beta chains drawn from one sample of a study of blood T cell repertoires in COVID-19. Libraries were prepared by immunoSEQ multiplex PCR; TCRdb keeps only in-frame clonotypes and omits some of them. This table holds approximately 180,000 clones, roughly 89% found once. Sequencing was performed on peripheral blood. These receptors were taken from a woman between 70 and 85 years old with COVID-19, enrolled during active disease. The CDR3 runs from the conserved cysteine through the conserved F or W. The order of the fields is V gene, J gene, CDR3 protein.

v_call: TRBV9; j_call: TRBJ1-1; cdr3_aa: CASSELVTFGNTEAFF
v_call: TRBV30; j_call: TRBJ1-1; cdr3_aa: CAWSGNSNTEAFF
v_call: TRBV7-9; j_call: TRBJ2-1; cdr3_aa: CASSLAGGPNEQFF
v_call: TRBV2; j_call: TRBJ2-3; cdr3_aa: CASSAGGITDTQYF
v_call: TRBV5-5; j_call: TRBJ2-1; cdr3_aa: CASTPSLAIHNEQFF
v_call: TRBV3-1/TRBV3-2; j_call: TRBJ1-3; cdr3_aa: CASSQNRASGNTIYF
v_call: TRBV6-2/TRBV6-3; j_call: TRBJ1-3; cdr3_aa: CASSRGRGSGNTIYF
v_call: TRBV5-1; j_call: TRBJ1-3; cdr3_aa: CANLDRGRFWKHHIF
v_call: TRBV28; j_call: TRBJ2-7; cdr3_aa: CASSPRQVGSYEQYF
v_call: TRBV11-3; j_call: TRBJ2-3; cdr3_aa: CASSPLASRPDTQYF
v_call: TRBV6-5; j_call: TRBJ1-3; cdr3_aa: CASSSEAGNTIYF
v_call: TRBV18; j_call: TRBJ2-5; cdr3_aa: CASSPGGGETQYF
v_call: TRBV27; j_call: TRBJ1-1; cdr3_aa: CASISRLSPEAFF
v_call: TRBV2; j_call: TRBJ1-1; cdr3_aa: CASKSQGNTEAFF
v_call: TRBV19; j_call: TRBJ2-2; cdr3_aa: CASIDGLVPGELFF
v_call: TRBV10-3; j_call: TRBJ1-6; cdr3_aa: CAIKEGVGQAYSPLHF
v_call: TRBV6-5; j_call: TRBJ1-6; cdr3_aa: CASRRLEDNSPLHF
v_call: TRBV13; j_call: TRBJ2-2; cdr3_aa: CASSSFGGRSPGELFF
v_call: TRBV16; j_call: TRBJ2-1; cdr3_aa: CASSPLGAGDNEQFF
v_call: TRBV9; j_call: TRBJ1-1; cdr3_aa: CASSVKRESVWNTEAFF
v_call: TRBV10-3; j_call: TRBJ2-6; cdr3_aa: CAIRDSLVSSGANVLTF
v_call: TRBV7-9; j_call: TRBJ1-4; cdr3_aa: CASSSLISEKLFF
v_call: TRBV27; j_call: TRBJ1-1; cdr3_aa: CASSLNLNTEAFF
v_call: TRBV4-2; j_call: TRBJ2-7; cdr3_aa: CASSQASSEAYEQYF
v_call: TRBV5-1; j_call: TRBJ1-2; cdr3_aa: CASSVGQGVAGYTF
v_call: TRBV6-4; j_call: TRBJ1-1; cdr3_aa: CASSDRENTEAFF
v_call: TRBV30; j_call: TRBJ1-2; cdr3_aa: CAWRAKGTVYGYTF
v_call: TRBV14; j_call: TRBJ1-6; cdr3_aa: CASSQDITANSPLHF
v_call: TRBV7-3; j_call: TRBJ1-1; cdr3_aa: CASSRSGNTEAFF
v_call: TRBV6-5; j_call: TRBJ2-7; cdr3_aa: CASRKLGTSYEQYF
v_call: TRBV11-3; j_call: TRBJ2-7; cdr3_aa: CASSPSGRPSYEQYF
v_call: TRBV24-1; j_call: TRBJ2-7; cdr3_aa: CATSSGETYEQYF
v_call: TRBV11-2; j_call: TRBJ2-2; cdr3_aa: CASSMHQGSTGELFF
v_call: TRBV6-1; j_call: TRBJ2-5; cdr3_aa: CASSEQLETQYF
v_call: TRBV3-1/TRBV3-2; j_call: TRBJ2-7; cdr3_aa: CASSQGQGIYEQYF
v_call: TRBV24-1; j_call: TRBJ2-2; cdr3_aa: CATSEKRHTGELFF